A single sample is the source of the 31 T cell receptor beta chains below, sequenced in a study of cytomegalovirus exposure and HLA in healthy donors. 13 Jbeta primers and 60 Vbeta primers were used for the PCR. Data came from immunoSEQ multiplex PCR; TCRdb stores just in-frame clones and leaves some out. The sample holds 150,000 or so clones, 70% to 80% seen once. Source material: PBMCs. These receptors came from a man aged 35-49 years in good health and CMV-seropositive.

The V gene is TRBV14, the J gene TRBJ2-7; 7 bases fit TRBD2. V dropped 4 bases and J dropped 2; count of bases not matched to a gene: 5. CDR1 and CDR2 from the germline V gene are SGHDN and FVKESK. CDR3 size: 14 residues. The DNA for the CDR3 is TGTGCCAGCAGCCGCTTGGCGGGAGCCTACGAGCAGTACTTC. Translating it yields CASSRLAGAYEQYF.

This clone was observed a handful of times. The chain joins TRBV7-2 to TRBJ2-7, with 12 bases aligning to TRBD2. Losses at the gene ends were 5 bases for V and 5 bases for J; bases not matched to a gene: 4. The CDR3 is 14 residues long. Germline CDR1 SGHTA, CDR2 FQGNSA. The CDR3 coding sequence is TGTGCCAGCAGCCGGACTAGCGGGATAGACGAGCAGTACTTC. Translating it yields CASSRTSGIDEQYF.

The genes are TRBV9 and TRBJ2-7; 10 positions agree with TRBD2. The CDR3 length is 15 residues. The J segment lost 7 bases and the V segment lost 3 bases, leaving 10 bases of the junction unmatched. The germline V gene has CDR1 SGDLS and CDR2 YYNGEE. The CDR3 loop reads CASSGSLAGAAEQYF. CDR3 coding DNA: TGTGCCAGCAGCGGCTCGCTAGCGGGGGCTGCGGAGCAGTACTTC.

The chain links TRBV25-1 to TRBJ1-5; D may be TRBD1 (5 bases). Germline CDR1 reads MGHDK; CDR2 reads SYGVNS. CDR3 length: 15 residues. Trimming stripped 1 base from V and 0 bases from J, with 7 bases between. The CDR3: CASSEFGGSNQPQHF. The CDR3 nucleotides are TGTGCCAGCAGTGAATTCGGGGGTAGCAATCAGCCCCAGCATTTT. Together with reference TRBV25-1 and TRBJ1-5, the CDR3 gives the full variable domain: EADIYQTPRYLVIGTGKKITLECSQTMGHDKMYWYQQDPGMELHLIHYSYGVNSTEKGDLSSESTVSRIRTEHFPLTLESARPSHTSQYLCASSEFGGSNQPQHFGDGTRLSIL.

The chain is built from TRBV7-8 and TRBJ2-6, with TRBD2 identical over 7 bases. The CDR3 is 17 amino acids. The junction had 7 bases not matched to a gene; V was cut back by 2 bases and J by 3 bases. Germline assignment: CDR1 SGHVS and CDR2 FQNEAQ. DNA for the CDR3: TGTGCCAGCAGCTTATTTCGCGGGAGCGGTGGGGCCAACGTCCTGACTTTC. As protein: CASSLFRGSGGANVLTF.

This sequence joins TRBV10-3 and TRBJ2-7; possible D gene TRBD2, 5 bases. V was trimmed by 0 bases and J by 2 bases, leaving 8 bases between them. The CDR3 consists of 14 residues. The germline CDR1 and CDR2 sequences are ENHRY and SYGVKD. The CDR3 spells CAISESRTPYEQYF. CDR3 DNA: TGTGCCATCAGTGAGTCGAGGACTCCCTACGAGCAGTACTTC.

V and J are TRBV11-2 and TRBJ2-1; D is perhaps TRBD1 (5 bases). V lost 0 bases and J lost 10, with 16 bases in between. This CDR3 region has 15 residues. Germline values: CDR1 SGHAT, CDR2 FQNNGV. As DNA, the CDR3 is TGTGCCAGCAGCTTAGATACAGGAAGCGTAGAAGAGCAGTTCTTC. Translation: CASSLDTGSVEEQFF.

The J gene is TRBJ2-7, the V gene TRBV28, with 8 bases that match TRBD2. J lost 0 bases, V lost 8 bases, and 3 bases had no gene match. Germline CDR1 reads MDHEN; CDR2 reads SYDVKM. This CDR3 is built from 13 residues. For the CDR3, the DNA is TGTGCCAGCTCCAGCGGGAGCTCCTACGAGCAGTACTTC. Translating it yields CASSSGSSYEQYF. Together with reference TRBV28 and TRBJ2-7, the CDR3 gives the full variable domain: DVKVTQSSRYLVKRTGEKVFLECVQDMDHENMFWYRQDPGLGLRLIYFSYDVKMKEKGDIPEGYSVSREKKERFSLILESASTNQTSMYLCASSSGSSYEQYFGPGTRLTVT.

In this sample, this clone turned up a few times. The chain couples TRBV27 to TRBJ2-1; weak D call: TRBD2 (6 bases). V was shortened by 1 base and J by 9 bases, with 13 bases between the two germline ends. CDR3 length equals 14 residues. The germline V gene has CDR1 MNHEY and CDR2 SMNVEV (reference sequence). DNA of the CDR3: TGTGCCAGCAGTTTATATGGGACTTCTAGTGAGCAGTTCTTC. Residues: CASSLYGTSSEQFF.

The chain combines TRBV13 with TRBJ2-3; D gene ambiguous. The CDR3 totals 16 residues. CDR1 is PRHDT and CDR2 is FYEKMQ in the germline V gene (reference sequence). V was cut by 2 bases and J by 0 bases, with 12 bases left in between. The DNA of the CDR3 is TGTGCCAGCAGCTTACGTTCCTTCTCTAGCACAGATACGCAGTATTTT. Protein product: CASSLRSFSSTDTQYF.

This clone occurred a few times. It is likely a read error: a sequence one base away is far more abundant. Different DNA sequences within this sample yield the same CDR3. This chain's CDR3 is CASSQDLFRGHPYGYTF. CDR3 nucleotide sequence: TGTGCCAGCAGCCAAGATCTATTCAGGGGACACCCCTATGGCTACACCTTC. This chain connects TRBV5-4 to TRBJ1-2; D might be TRBD1 (6 bases). The CDR3 sequence is 17 residues long. V was pared by 4 bases and J by 4 bases, with 23 bases between. Germline CDR1 reads SGHNT; CDR2 reads YYREEE (reference sequence). Combining the CDR3 with reference TRBV5-4 and TRBJ1-2 gives the whole variable domain ETGVTQSPTHLIKTRGQQVTLRCSSQSGHNTVSWYQQALGQGPQFIFQYYREEENGRGNFPPRFSGLQFPNYSSELNVNALELDDSALYLCASSQDLFRGHPYGYTFGSGTRLTVV.

The rearrangement links TRBV5-1 to TRBJ2-7, with 7 positions matching TRBD1. This CDR3 region has 13 residues. The junction had 4 bases not matched to a gene; V was cut back by 4 bases and J by 3 bases. Germline V gene sequence: CDR1 SGHRS, CDR2 YFSETQ. For the CDR3, the DNA is TGCGCCAGCAGCGTGTACAGGGGCTACGAGCAGTACTTC. This sequence encodes CASSVYRGYEQYF.

J is TRBJ2-7 and V is TRBV18; the D gene is possibly TRBD1 (5 bases). The V gene's germline CDR1 is KGHSH and CDR2 LQKENI. V gave up 3 bases and J gave up 2 bases, with 14 bases separating them. CDR3 length: 15 residues. The CDR3 DNA is TGTGCCAGCTCACCTTTTGCCGACAGTACCTACGAGCAGTACTTC. Its protein product is CASSPFADSTYEQYF.

The gene calls are TRBV19 and TRBJ2-7; 7 nucleotides match TRBD1. This CDR3 region has 14 residues. V shed 2 bases, J shed 2 bases, and the junction held 3 bases outside the gene matches. The germline V gene has CDR1 LNHDA and CDR2 SQIVND (reference sequence). CDR3 sequence: CASSISGGPYEQYF. CDR3 coding DNA: TGTGCCAGTAGTATATCAGGGGGTCCCTACGAGCAGTACTTC. Based on the CDR3 plus reference TRBV19 and TRBJ2-7, the full variable domain is DGGITQSPKYLFRKEGQNVTLSCEQNLNHDAMYWYRQDPGQGLRLIYYSQIVNDFQKGDIAEGYSVSREKKESFPLTVTSAQKNPTAFYLCASSISGGPYEQYFGPGTRLTVT.

This chain joins TRBV5-1 and TRBJ2-1; 7 bases align to TRBD2. Germline lookup yields CDR1 SGHRS and CDR2 YFSETQ. V gave up 0 bases and J gave up 10 bases; unmatched junction bases: 13. The CDR3 runs to 16 residues. This CDR3 is CASSLGGGRTSAEQFF. In nucleotides, the CDR3 is TGCGCCAGCAGCTTGGGTGGCGGGAGAACGTCGGCCGAGCAGTTCTTC.

This clone came up a few times. The rearrangement uses TRBV5-1 and TRBJ2-7, with TRBD2 matching 11 bases. Unmatched junction bases numbered 11, after V lost 4 bases and J lost 2 bases. Germline CDR1 reads SGHRS; CDR2 reads YFSETQ. The CDR3 is made up of 17 amino acids. The CDR3 loop is CASSPGTSGGHPYEQYF. CDR3 coding DNA: TGCGCCAGCAGCCCCGGGACTAGCGGAGGCCACCCCTACGAGCAGTACTTC.

The genes are TRBV4-1 and TRBJ2-5; 7 nucleotides line up with TRBD1. This CDR3 contains 15 residues. Germline CDR1 is MGHRA and CDR2 is YSYEKL. The ends lost 3 bases at V and 4 bases at J; junction bases unmatched: 8. The CDR3 DNA follows: TGCGCCAGCAGCCACCCGACAGGGATGGTAGAGACCCAGTACTTC. As protein: CASSHPTGMVETQYF.

The CDR3 DNA sequence: TGCGCCAGCAGCCAAAGCCCGACAGGACTTAATGAAAAACTGTTTTTT. This sequence encodes CASSQSPTGLNEKLFF. The chain carries TRBV4-1 and TRBJ1-4; possible D gene TRBD1, 6 bases. V lost 2 bases and J 4 bases, leaving 14 bases between the germline ends. CDR3 size: 16 residues. Germline V gene lookup returns CDR1 MGHRA and CDR2 YSYEKL.

This clone was recorded only once. The chain employs TRBV6-5 and TRBJ2-1, with TRBD1 matching over 7 bases. Germline CDR1 reads MNHEY; CDR2 reads SVGAGI. V dropped 7 bases and J dropped 7; count of bases not matched to a gene: 4. This CDR3 is 12 amino acids long. For the CDR3, the DNA is TGTGCCAGCAATAAACAGGGGAATGAGCAGTTCTTC. As protein: CASNKQGNEQFF.

The chain is built from TRBV28 and TRBJ1-5, with D possibly TRBD1 on 6 matching bases. The CDR3 runs 14 residues. Germline CDR1 is MDHEN and CDR2 is SYDVKM. The ends were cut back, 2 bases at V and 7 bases at J, with 12 bases in the middle. The CDR3 reads CASSLGSTGQPQHF. The CDR3 region has the DNA TGTGCCAGCAGTTTAGGGTCCACAGGGCAGCCCCAGCATTTT.

The chain employs TRBV9 and TRBJ2-7, with D possibly matching TRBD2 (6 bases). The CDR3 runs to 15 residues. Trimming stripped 0 bases from V and 1 base from J, with 11 bases between. The germline gives CDR1 SGDLS, CDR2 YYNGEE. CDR3: CASSVAGEDSYEQYF. Written as DNA, the CDR3 is TGTGCCAGCAGCGTAGCCGGGGAGGATTCCTACGAGCAGTACTTC.

In its sample, this clone was seen a few times. This chain uses TRBV7-2 with TRBJ1-1, with D possibly matching TRBD1 (5 bases). This CDR3 spans 16 amino acids. CDR1 is SGHTA, CDR2 FQGNSA, per germline. V was cut by 0 bases and J by 1 base, with 12 bases left in between. CDR3 in DNA: TGTGCCAGCAGCTTAGCGTGGATGACAGCGAACACTGAAGCTTTCTTT. It codes for CASSLAWMTANTEAFF.

The chain recombines TRBV7-3 with TRBJ1-1, with 9 bases aligning to TRBD1. J lost 8 bases, V lost 4 bases, and 8 bases had no gene match. The CDR3 consists of 14 residues. CDR1 and CDR2 (germline): SGHTA, FQGTGA. Written as DNA, the CDR3 is TGTGCCAGCAGCTCGGACAGGGGATACGGGGAAGCTTTCTTT. The encoded protein is CASSSDRGYGEAFF.

The gene calls are TRBV18 and TRBJ1-2, with TRBD1 matching 8 bases. V lost 3 bases to trimming and J lost 4 bases; unmatched junction nucleotides: 16. CDR1 is KGHSH, CDR2 LQKENI, per germline. CDR3 length: 18 amino acids. CDR3 region: CASSPPTGDGIGGYGYTF. The CDR3 bases are TGTGCCAGCTCACCCCCGACAGGGGACGGGATCGGGGGCTATGGCTACACCTTC.

V is TRBV11-2 and J is TRBJ2-7; 8 nucleotides align to TRBD2. The CDR3 is made up of 14 amino acids. The germline gives CDR1 SGHAT, CDR2 FQNNGV. J lost 4 bases, V lost 3 bases, and 5 bases had no gene match. The CDR3 protein is CASSLSGSGYEQYF. CDR3 nucleotides: TGTGCCAGCAGCTTGAGCGGGAGTGGATACGAGCAGTACTTC.

In DNA, the CDR3 is TGTGCCAGCAGCTCGGGACAGGGTTTCGGCGAGCAGTACTTC. This encodes CASSSGQGFGEQYF. This rearrangement joins TRBV7-9 to TRBJ2-7; 9 bases are a match to TRBD1. CDR3 size: 14 residues. V lost 4 bases, J lost 6 bases, and 7 bases stayed unmatched. CDR1 is SEHNR, CDR2 FQNEAQ, per germline (reference sequence).

The J gene is TRBJ1-4, the V gene TRBV5-1; D remains ambiguous. The CDR3 is 15 amino acids. Germline V CDR1 and CDR2: SGHRS, YFSETQ. V lost 2 bases, J lost 3 bases, and 11 bases lay in between. The chain's CDR3 is CASSLDSQANEKLFF. The CDR3 DNA reads TGCGCCAGCAGCTTAGATTCCCAGGCTAATGAAAAACTGTTTTTT.

The chain joins TRBV2 to TRBJ2-3; 9 nucleotides align to TRBD2. In germline, CDR1 is SNHLY, CDR2 FYNNEI. Trimming cost V 7 bases and J 1 base; bases outside gene matches: 6. This CDR3 has 15 residues. DNA of the CDR3: TGTGCCAGCACCGGAAGGACTAGCGGCACAGATACGCAGTATTTT. It is translated as CASTGRTSGTDTQYF.

The chain couples TRBV9 to TRBJ2-2; the match to TRBD2 covers 11 bases. V lost 0 bases, J lost 4 bases, and 11 bases stayed unmatched. This CDR3 is 19 amino acids long. In germline, CDR1 is SGDLS, CDR2 YYNGEE. The CDR3 DNA sequence: TGTGCCAGCAGCGTAGCTGGGACTAGCGGCCTTTATTTCACCGGGGAGCTGTTTTTT. Residues: CASSVAGTSGLYFTGELFF.

CDR3 DNA: TGTGCCAGCAAGTACGGTTCGGTGAACACTGAAGCTTTCTTT. It encodes CASKYGSVNTEAFF. This chain joins TRBV27 and TRBJ1-1; D gene ambiguous. CDR1 and CDR2 (germline): MNHEY, SMNVEV (reference sequence). Trimming removed 7 bases from V and 0 bases from J, with 12 bases in between. The CDR3 is 14 amino acids.

The chain uses TRBV29-1 and TRBJ2-7, with 7 bases fitting TRBD2. The CDR3 loop spans 13 amino acids. V was pared by 4 bases and J by 4 bases, with 7 bases of the junction left unmatched. From germline, CDR1 is SQVTM and CDR2 ANQGSEA. CDR3 DNA: TGCAGCGTTGGGGCGGGAGTAAGGTACGAGCAGTACTTC. It is translated as CSVGAGVRYEQYF.